The 16 T cell receptor beta chains below were found in one sample sequenced in a study of T cell responses to AZD1222 COVID-19 vaccine. TCRdb keeps only in-frame clones here, not all; method: immunoSEQ multiplex PCR. The sample has around 190,000 clones, around nine tenths seen once. Here the sequenced sample was peripheral blood, taken on day 0 of AZD1222 vaccination. Every receptor here comes from an adult in good health.

Written as DNA, the CDR3 is TGTGCCAGCAGTATCTCAGCGAACACTGAAGCTTTCTTT. As protein: CASSISANTEAFF. The chain recombines TRBV27 with TRBJ1-1; D gene uncertain. Germline V gene lookup returns CDR1 MNHEY and CDR2 SMNVEV (reference sequence). V lost 5 bases and J lost 1, with 8 bases in between. The CDR3 covers 13 residues.

The chain has TRBV4-1 and TRBJ1-2; no reliable D call. The germline V gene encodes CDR1 MGHRA and CDR2 YSYEKL. The CDR3 length is 12 residues. V gave up 5 bases and J gave up 0 bases, with 4 bases separating them. The DNA for the CDR3 is TGCGCCAGCAGCTTCCCTAACTATGGCTACACCTTC. Amino acid sequence: CASSFPNYGYTF.

This clone came up once. The chain carries TRBV7-8 and TRBJ2-5, with D unresolved. In germline, CDR1 is SGHVS, CDR2 FQNEAQ. Deletions cut 1 base from V and 3 bases from J, with 6 bases between. This CDR3 contains 13 residues. CDR3 in DNA: TGTGCCAGCAGCTTAGACACAAAAGAGACCCAGTACTTC. Translated, it gives CASSLDTKETQYF.

This chain uses TRBV28 with TRBJ2-3; tentative D call: TRBD2 (6 bases). V was clipped by 3 bases and J by 2 bases, with 12 bases between them. Germline V CDR1 and CDR2: MDHEN, SYDVKM. The CDR3 totals 15 residues. The CDR3 reads CASSLWEDNTDTQYF. The CDR3 region has the DNA TGTGCCAGCAGTTTGTGGGAGGATAACACAGATACGCAGTATTTT.

This chain joins TRBV27 and TRBJ1-1; 7 nucleotides line up with TRBD1. This CDR3 spans 14 amino acids. V lost 5 bases and J lost 4; bases outside the gene matches: 7. Germline V CDR1 and CDR2: MNHEY, SMNVEV (reference sequence). CDR3 nucleotides: TGTGCCAGCAGTACATCGACAGGGTTCACTGAAGCTTTCTTT. Residues: CASSTSTGFTEAFF.

This chain joins TRBV7-6 and TRBJ2-6; 8 bases map to TRBD2. V lost 5 bases to trimming and J lost 0 bases; unmatched junction nucleotides: 6. The CDR3 contains 17 residues. Germline V lookup: CDR1 SGHVS, CDR2 FNYEAQ. CDR3 coding DNA: TGTGCCAGCAGCCCCCGGGGGGGCGGCTCTGGGGCCAACGTCCTGACTTTC. Its protein is CASSPRGGGSGANVLTF.

The V call is TRBV3-1 (or the pseudogene TRBV3-2), the J call TRBJ2-5; TRBD2 is a possible D gene (6 bases). The V end lost 4 bases, the J end lost 5 bases, and 14 bases lay between the germline ends. The CDR3 extends over 14 amino acids. Per germline, CDR1 LGHDT and CDR2 YNNKEL (reference sequence). The CDR3: CASSPFGGSETQYF. The CDR3 bases are TGTGCCAGCAGCCCCTTTGGGGGGTCGGAGACCCAGTACTTC.

CDR3 loop: CASSPGTGHGELFF. The CDR3 nucleotides read TGTGCCAGTAGCCCCGGGACGGGGCACGGGGAGCTGTTTTTT. V is TRBV19 and J is TRBJ2-2; D is possibly TRBD1 or TRBD2 (5 bases each). Germline V gene data show CDR1 as LNHDA and CDR2 as SQIVND (reference sequence). This CDR3 contains 14 residues. V was pared by 6 bases and J by 7 bases, with 15 bases between.

The chain is built from TRBV27 and TRBJ2-5; TRBD2 matches at 9 bases. Germline-derived CDR1 and CDR2 are MNHEY and SMNVEV (reference sequence). The CDR3 runs 18 residues. V lost 6 bases and J lost 5; bases outside the gene matches: 19. The CDR3 spells CASSPGRMSRGGGETQYF. As DNA, the CDR3 is TGTGCCAGCAGCCCAGGTCGGATGTCGCGGGGGGGCGGGGAGACCCAGTACTTC.

V gene TRBV25-1 combines with J gene TRBJ2-3; D is unresolved. The V gene's germline CDR1 is MGHDK and CDR2 SYGVNS. Trimming left V 0 bases short and J 4 bases short, with 8 bases between. CDR3 size: 14 residues. The CDR3 here is CASSEYGPPDTQYF. In nucleotides, the CDR3 is TGTGCCAGCAGTGAATATGGTCCTCCAGATACGCAGTATTTT.

The chain recombines TRBV4-2 with TRBJ1-1, with TRBD1 matching 8 bases. The CDR3 totals 15 residues. The germline V gene has CDR1 LGHNA and CDR2 YNFKEQ. V dropped 3 bases and J dropped 1; count of bases not matched to a gene: 4. The CDR3 DNA reads as TGTGCCAGCAGCCATTCAGACAGGGGGAACACTGAAGCTTTCTTT. It specifies CASSHSDRGNTEAFF.

This chain uses TRBV21-1 with TRBJ1-4; TRBD1, the D gene given by the table, was not confirmed from the DNA. TRBV21-1 is designated a pseudogene. The CDR3 has 14 amino acids. The CDR3 sequence is CASSEDRPNEKLFF. DNA for the CDR3: TGTGCCAGCAGCGAGGACAGGCCAAATGAAAAACTGTTTTTT.

This rearrangement joins TRBV4-3 to TRBJ1-2, with D possibly being TRBD1 (6 bases). CDR1 is LGHNA and CDR2 is YSLEER in the germline V gene. The length of the CDR3 is 15 residues. V shed 0 bases and J shed 9 bases, with 17 bases lying between them. In DNA form, the CDR3 reads TGCGCCAGCAGCCAAGAGCCGGACAGAAAAGGAAGCTACACCTTC. Amino acids: CASSQEPDRKGSYTF.

V is TRBV6-1 and J is TRBJ1-5; a possible D gene is TRBD1 (5 bases). V was pared by 2 bases and J by 2 bases, with 10 bases between. This CDR3 has 15 residues. In germline, CDR1 is MNHNS, CDR2 SASEGT. The chain's CDR3 is CASSETPGGNQPQHF. CDR3 bases: TGTGCCAGCAGTGAAACCCCGGGGGGCAATCAGCCCCAGCATTTT.

V gene TRBV11-1 combines with J gene TRBJ2-7, with TRBD1 matching 9 bases. Germline CDR1 and CDR2: SGHAT and FQDESV (reference sequence). V shed 0 bases, J shed 5 bases, and the junction held 2 bases outside the gene matches. The CDR3 extends over 14 amino acids. The CDR3: CASSLAGQGHEQYF. The DNA of the CDR3 is TGTGCCAGCAGCTTAGCGGGACAGGGTCACGAGCAGTACTTC.

The chain joins TRBV28 to TRBJ1-4; possibly TRBD1 for D (5 bases). The CDR3 extends over 15 amino acids. Germline CDR1 MDHEN, CDR2 SYDVKM. V lost 5 bases and J 4 bases, leaving 14 bases between the germline ends. CDR3 sequence reads: CASSPPGQDNEKLFF. CDR3 DNA: TGTGCCAGCAGTCCCCCTGGACAAGATAATGAAAAACTGTTTTTT.